The present TCR beta chain was sequenced within a study of cytomegalovirus exposure and HLA in healthy donors. Background on the study: From 150 million to 200 million T cells, an earlier analysis saw roughly 100 million unique TCR beta sequences. Study results and caveats: Through in vitro validation, three CMV-associated chains were shown to be specific for CMV antigens. A later analysis found TCR association rates differed by HLA locus, highest for DRB1 and lowest for HLA-C.

Primers for the PCR totalled 60 Vbeta and 13 Jbeta. Assay: immunoSEQ multiplex PCR; the TCRdb copy retains only in-frame clones and omits some. The data show about 190,000 clones, around three quarters seen once. Germline CDR1 is SGHTA and CDR2 is FQGTGA. The CDR3 sequence is 11 residues long. Between the trimmed V and J ends, which lost 5 bases and 8 bases, there was a span of 6 bases. On this clone: The antigen is undetermined.

This rearrangement joins TRBV7-3 to TRBJ1-4; no definite D call. The sample consisted of PBMCs. The sequence was obtained from a woman under 40 in good health and CMV-seropositive. Written as DNA, the CDR3 is TGTGCCAGCAGCGTGCGCGAAAAACTGTTTTTT. This sequence encodes CASSVREKLFF. Full variable domain (rest looked up from reference TRBV7-3 and TRBJ1-4): GAGVSQTPSNKVTEKGKYVELRCDPISGHTALYWYRQSLGQGPEFLIYFQGTGAADDSGLPNDRFFAVRPEGSVSTLKIQRTERGDSAVYLCASSVREKLFFGSGTQLSVL.